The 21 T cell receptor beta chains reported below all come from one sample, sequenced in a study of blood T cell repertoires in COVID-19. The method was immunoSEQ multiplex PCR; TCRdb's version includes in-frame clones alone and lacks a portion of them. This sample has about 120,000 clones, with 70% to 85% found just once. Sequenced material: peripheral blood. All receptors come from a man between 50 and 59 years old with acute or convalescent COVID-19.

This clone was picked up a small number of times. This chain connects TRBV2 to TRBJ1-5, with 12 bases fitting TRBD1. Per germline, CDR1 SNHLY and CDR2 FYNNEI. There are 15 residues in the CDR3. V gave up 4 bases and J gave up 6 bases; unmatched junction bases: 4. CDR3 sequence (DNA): TGTGCCAGCAGTGCCGGGACAGGGGGCGGTCAGCCCCAGCATTTT. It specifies CASSAGTGGGQPQHF.

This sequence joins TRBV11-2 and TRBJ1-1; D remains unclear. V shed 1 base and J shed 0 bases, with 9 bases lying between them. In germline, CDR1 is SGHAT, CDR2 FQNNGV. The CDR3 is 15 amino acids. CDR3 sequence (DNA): TGTGCCAGCAGCTTAGCTCCCTTTATGAACACTGAAGCTTTCTTT. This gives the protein CASSLAPFMNTEAFF.

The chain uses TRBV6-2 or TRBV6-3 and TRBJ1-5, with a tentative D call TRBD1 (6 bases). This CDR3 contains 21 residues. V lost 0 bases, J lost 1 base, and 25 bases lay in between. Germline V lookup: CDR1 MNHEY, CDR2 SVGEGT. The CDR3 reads CASSYSRTVTSQQVSNQPQHF. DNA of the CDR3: TGTGCCAGCAGTTACTCCCGGACAGTGACTTCCCAGCAGGTGAGCAATCAGCCCCAGCATTTT.

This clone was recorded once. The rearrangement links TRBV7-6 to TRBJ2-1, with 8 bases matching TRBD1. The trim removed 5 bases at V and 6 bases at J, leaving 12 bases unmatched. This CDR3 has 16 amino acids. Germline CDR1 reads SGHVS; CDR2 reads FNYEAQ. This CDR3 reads CASSPSRTGFVNEQFF. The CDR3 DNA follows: TGTGCCAGCAGCCCATCCCGGACAGGGTTCGTCAATGAGCAGTTCTTC.

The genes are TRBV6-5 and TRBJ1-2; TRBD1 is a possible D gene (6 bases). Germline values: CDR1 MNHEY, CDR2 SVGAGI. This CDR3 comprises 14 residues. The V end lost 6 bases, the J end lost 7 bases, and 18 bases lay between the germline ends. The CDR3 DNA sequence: TGTGCCAGCAGCCCCCCCGGGTTAGGGGGTGGCTACACCTTC. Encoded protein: CASSPPGLGGGYTF.

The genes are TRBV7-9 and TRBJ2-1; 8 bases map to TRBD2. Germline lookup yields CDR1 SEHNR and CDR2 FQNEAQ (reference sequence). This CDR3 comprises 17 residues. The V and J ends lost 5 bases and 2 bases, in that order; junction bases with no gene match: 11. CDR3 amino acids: CASSPYRVAGPYNEQFF. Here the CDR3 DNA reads TGTGCCAGCAGCCCGTATAGGGTAGCGGGGCCCTACAATGAGCAGTTCTTC.

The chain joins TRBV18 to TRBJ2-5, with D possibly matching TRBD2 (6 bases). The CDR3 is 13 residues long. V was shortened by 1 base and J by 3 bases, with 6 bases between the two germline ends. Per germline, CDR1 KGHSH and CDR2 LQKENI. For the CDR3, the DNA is TGTGCCAGCTCACCACGGGGGGAAGAGACCCAGTACTTC. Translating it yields CASSPRGEETQYF.

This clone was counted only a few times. In nucleotides, the CDR3 is TGTGCCAGCAGTCCCCGGGACAGGGGCGTAATGAACACTGAAGCTTTCTTT. Translated, it gives CASSPRDRGVMNTEAFF. The chain recombines TRBV5-5 with TRBJ1-1, with 10 bases aligning to TRBD1. Germline loops: CDR1 SGHKS, CDR2 YYEKEE (reference sequence). V gave up 5 bases and J gave up 0 bases; unmatched junction bases: 10. The CDR3 runs to 17 residues.

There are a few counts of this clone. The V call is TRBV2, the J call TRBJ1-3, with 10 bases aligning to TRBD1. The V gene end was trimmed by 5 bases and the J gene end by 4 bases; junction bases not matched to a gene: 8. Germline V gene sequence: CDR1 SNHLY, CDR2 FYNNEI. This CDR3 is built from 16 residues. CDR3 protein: CASSSLPGQGGNTIYF. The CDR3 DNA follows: TGTGCCAGCAGTTCGCTCCCGGGACAGGGGGGAAACACCATATATTTT.

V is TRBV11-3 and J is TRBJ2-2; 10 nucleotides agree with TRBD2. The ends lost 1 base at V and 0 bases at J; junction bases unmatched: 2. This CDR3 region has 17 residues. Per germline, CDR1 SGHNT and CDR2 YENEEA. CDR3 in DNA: TGTGCCAGCAGCTTAGTCCTAGCGGGAGCGAACACCGGGGAGCTGTTTTTT. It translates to CASSLVLAGANTGELFF.

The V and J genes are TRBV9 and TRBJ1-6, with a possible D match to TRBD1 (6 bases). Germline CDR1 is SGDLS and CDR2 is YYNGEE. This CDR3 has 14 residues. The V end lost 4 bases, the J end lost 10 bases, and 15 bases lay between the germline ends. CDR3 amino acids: CASSNKQGTSPLHF. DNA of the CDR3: TGTGCCAGCAGCAACAAGCAGGGGACCTCACCCCTCCACTTT.

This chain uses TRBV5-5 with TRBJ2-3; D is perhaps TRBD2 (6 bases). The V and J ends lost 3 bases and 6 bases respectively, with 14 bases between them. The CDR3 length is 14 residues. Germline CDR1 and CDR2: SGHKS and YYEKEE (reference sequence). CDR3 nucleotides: TGTGCCAGCAGCTCCGGACCAGGGAGGGATACGCAGTATTTT. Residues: CASSSGPGRDTQYF.

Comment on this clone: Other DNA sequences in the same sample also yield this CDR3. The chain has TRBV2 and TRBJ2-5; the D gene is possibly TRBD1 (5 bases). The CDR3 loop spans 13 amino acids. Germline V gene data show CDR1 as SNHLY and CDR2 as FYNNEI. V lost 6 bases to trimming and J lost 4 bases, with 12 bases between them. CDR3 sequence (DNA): TGTGCCAGCAGCGACAGCGAGTTAGAGACCCAGTACTTC. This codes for CASSDSELETQYF.

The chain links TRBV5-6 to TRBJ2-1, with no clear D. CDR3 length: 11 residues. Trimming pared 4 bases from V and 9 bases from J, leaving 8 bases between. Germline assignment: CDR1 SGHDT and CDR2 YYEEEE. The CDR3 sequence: CASSHSSEQFF. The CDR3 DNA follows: TGTGCCAGCAGCCATAGTTCTGAGCAGTTCTTC.

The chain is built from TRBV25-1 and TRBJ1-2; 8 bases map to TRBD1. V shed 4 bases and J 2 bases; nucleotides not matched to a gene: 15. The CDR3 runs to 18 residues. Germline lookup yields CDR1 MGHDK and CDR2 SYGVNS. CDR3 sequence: CASSATLETGAPNYGYTF. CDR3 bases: TGTGCCAGCAGTGCTACTCTAGAGACAGGGGCTCCAAACTATGGCTACACCTTC.

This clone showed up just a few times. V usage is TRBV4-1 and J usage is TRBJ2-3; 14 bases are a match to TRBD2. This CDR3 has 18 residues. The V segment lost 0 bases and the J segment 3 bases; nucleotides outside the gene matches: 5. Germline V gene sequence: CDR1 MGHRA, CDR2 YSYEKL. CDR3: CASSQDQGLAGDTDTQYF. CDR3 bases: TGCGCCAGCAGCCAAGACCAGGGACTAGCGGGAGATACAGATACGCAGTATTTT.

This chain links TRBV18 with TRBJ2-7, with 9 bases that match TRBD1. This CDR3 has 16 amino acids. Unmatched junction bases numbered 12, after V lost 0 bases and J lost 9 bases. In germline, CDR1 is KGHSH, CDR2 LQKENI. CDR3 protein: CASSPPSGTGKIVQYF. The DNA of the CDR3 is TGTGCCAGCTCACCACCTTCCGGGACAGGGAAGATAGTGCAGTACTTC.

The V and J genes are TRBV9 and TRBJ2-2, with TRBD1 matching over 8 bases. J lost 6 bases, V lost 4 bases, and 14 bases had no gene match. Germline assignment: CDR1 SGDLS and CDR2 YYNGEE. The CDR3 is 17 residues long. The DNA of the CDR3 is TGTGCCAGCAGCTCGGCAGGGGGCGATACGATTGCCGGGGAGCTGTTTTTT. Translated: CASSSAGGDTIAGELFF. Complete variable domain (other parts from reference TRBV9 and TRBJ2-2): DSGVTQTPKHLITATGQRVTLRCSPRSGDLSVYWYQQSLDQGLQFLIQYYNGEERAKGNILERFSAQQFPDLHSELNLSSLELGDSALYFCASSSAGGDTIAGELFFGEGSRLTVL.

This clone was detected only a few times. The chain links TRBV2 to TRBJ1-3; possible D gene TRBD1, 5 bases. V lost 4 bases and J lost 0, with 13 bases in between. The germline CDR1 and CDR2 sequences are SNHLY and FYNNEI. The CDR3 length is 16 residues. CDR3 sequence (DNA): TGTGCCAGCAGTGGGCCAAGGGGCCTCTCTGGAAACACCATATATTTT. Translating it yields CASSGPRGLSGNTIYF.

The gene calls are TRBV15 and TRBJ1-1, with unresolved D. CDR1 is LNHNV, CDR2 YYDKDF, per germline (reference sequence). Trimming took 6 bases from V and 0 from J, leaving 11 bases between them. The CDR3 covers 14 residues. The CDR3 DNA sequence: TGTGCCACCAGTAATACCCGGGTGAACACTGAAGCTTTCTTT. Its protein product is CATSNTRVNTEAFF. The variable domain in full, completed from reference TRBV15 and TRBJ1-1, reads DAMVIQNPRYQVTQFGKPVTLSCSQTLNHNVMYWYQQKSSQAPKLLFHYYDKDFNNEADTPDNFQSRRPNTSFCFLDIRSPGLGDTAMYLCATSNTRVNTEAFFGQGTRLTVV.

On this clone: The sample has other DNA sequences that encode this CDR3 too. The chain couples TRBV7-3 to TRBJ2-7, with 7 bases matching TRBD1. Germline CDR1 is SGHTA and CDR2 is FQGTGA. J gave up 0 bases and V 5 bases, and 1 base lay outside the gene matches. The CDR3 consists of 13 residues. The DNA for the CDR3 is TGTGCCAGCAGCCAGGGGGTCTCCTACGAGCAGTACTTC. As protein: CASSQGVSYEQYF.